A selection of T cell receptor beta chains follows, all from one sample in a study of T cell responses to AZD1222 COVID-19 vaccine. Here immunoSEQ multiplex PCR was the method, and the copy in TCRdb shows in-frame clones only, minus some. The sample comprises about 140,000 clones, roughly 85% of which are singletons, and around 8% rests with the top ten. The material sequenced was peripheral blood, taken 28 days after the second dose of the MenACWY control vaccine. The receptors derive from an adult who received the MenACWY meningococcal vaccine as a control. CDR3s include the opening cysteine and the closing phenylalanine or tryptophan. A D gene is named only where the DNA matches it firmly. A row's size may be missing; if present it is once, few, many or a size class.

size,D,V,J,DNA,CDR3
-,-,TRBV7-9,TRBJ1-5,TGTGCCAGCAGCCCCGAGACAGACCCCCTCCAGCCCCAGCATTTT,CASSPETDPLQPQHF
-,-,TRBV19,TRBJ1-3,TGTGCCAGTAGTCCCCGACAGGCTGGAAACACCATATATTTT,CASSPRQAGNTIYF
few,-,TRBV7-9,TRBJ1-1,TGTGCCAGCAGCCGGGGGGTAGTCACTGAAGCTTTCTTT,CASSRGVVTEAFF
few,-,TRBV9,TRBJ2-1,TGTGCCAGCAGCCTGCGACAGACTTACAATGAGCAGTTCTTC,CASSLRQTYNEQFF
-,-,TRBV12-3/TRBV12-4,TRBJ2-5,TGTGCCAGCAGTTTCGCCAGGCAAGAGACCCAGTACTTC,CASSFARQETQYF
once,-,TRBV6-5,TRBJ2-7,TGTGCCAGCAGTTACGATATGGCAGGGGCTTCCTACGAGCAGTACTTC,CASSYDMAGASYEQYF
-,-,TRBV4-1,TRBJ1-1,TGCGCCAGCAGCCTCAGGGTGAACACTGAAGCTTTCTTT,CASSLRVNTEAFF
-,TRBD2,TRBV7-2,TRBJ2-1,TGTGCCAGCAGCTTATCGCTAGCGGGGGGCATTGAGCAGTTCTTC,CASSLSLAGGIEQFF
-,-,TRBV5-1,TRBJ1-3,TGCGCCAGCAGCCTGACGTCCGGAAACACCATATATTTT,CASSLTSGNTIYF
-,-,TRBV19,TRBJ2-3,TGTGCCAGTAGTATACCCCGGGGCCCCCAGACGCAGTATTTT,CASSIPRGPQTQYF
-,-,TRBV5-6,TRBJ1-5,TGTGCCAGCAGCTTGAATACCCTCAAGGGACAGCCCCAGCATTTT,CASSLNTLKGQPQHF